These T cell receptor beta chains were read from a single sample in a study of regulatory T cells in long-lasting Graves disease. TCRdb recomputed calls from the multiplex PCR reads with MiXCR, one row per CDR3 protein. The profile shows about 310,000 distinct CDR3 sequences, around 20% of them singletons. The sample consisted of peripheral blood mononuclear cells (PBMCs), taken when the disease was refractory, from a patient treated with antithyroid drugs. Receptors were obtained from a female donor with Graves disease. The CDR3 runs from the conserved cysteine through the conserved F or W. The order of the fields is J gene, D gene, V gene, clone size, CDR3 protein, CDR3 DNA. D genes are given only for firm matches. Clone size appears in some rows only: once, few, many, or a class for an expanded clone.

>TRBJ2-2|NA|TRBV19|few
CASSRLPHLTGELFF
TGTGCCAGTAGTAGGCTTCCCCACCTAACCGGGGAGCTGTTTTTT
>TRBJ2-7|NA|TRBV20-1|many
CSASAGTNYEQYF
TGCAGTGCTAGTGCCGGGACAAACTACGAGCAGTACTTC
>TRBJ1-4|NA|TRBV5-1|many
CASSSTFLDVDELFF
TGCGCCAGCAGCTCAACCTTCTTGGACGTGGATGAACTGTTTTTT
>TRBJ2-7|TRBD1|TRBV6-1|few
CASGDRGSLYEQYF
TGTGCCAGCGGTGACAGGGGAAGTCTCTACGAGCAGTACTTC
>TRBJ1-6|NA|TRBV12-3/TRBV12-4|NA
CASTFVGSGSPLHF
TGTGCCAGCACCTTCGTGGGGAGTGGGTCACCCCTCCACTTT
>TRBJ2-5|NA|TRBV5-1|NA
CASRSGSGETQYF
TGTGCCAGCAGGTCAGGGTCTGGAGAGACCCAGTACTTC
>TRBJ2-6|NA|TRBV6-1|many
CASSRREVYGGANVLTF
TGTGCCAGCAGTCGTAGGGAAGTCTATGGTGGGGCCAACGTCCTGACTTTC
>TRBJ1-5|NA|TRBV6-1|few
CASSPYSDQPQHF
TGTGCCAGCAGTCCATACTCCGACCAGCCCCAGCATTTT
>TRBJ2-2|NA|TRBV11-2|many
CASSLGFFGTGELFF
TGTGCCAGCAGCTTAGGCTTTTTTGGTACCGGGGAGCTGTTTTTT
>TRBJ1-4|TRBD1|TRBV28|many
CASSLRGGQPNEKLFF
TGTGCCAGCAGTTTAAGGGGGGGACAGCCTAATGAAAAACTGTTTTTT
>TRBJ2-7|NA|TRBV19|NA
CASSIGGSYEQYF
TGTGCCAGTAGTATTGGGGGTTCCTACGAGCAGTACTTC
>TRBJ2-7|TRBD2|TRBV3-1|few
CASSLRLAGVGEQYF
TGTGCCAGCAGCCTAAGACTAGCGGGAGTCGGCGAGCAGTACTTC
>TRBJ1-4|NA|TRBV28|many
CASSPVDTNEKLFF
TGTGCCAGCAGCCCCGTTGATACTAATGAAAAACTGTTTTTT
>TRBJ1-2|NA|TRBV27|few
CASSPDLYGYTF
TGTGCCAGCAGCCCCGACTTATATGGCTACACCTTC
>TRBJ2-7|TRBD1|TRBV2|many
CATRQGTYEQYF
TGTGCCACCAGACAGGGGACATACGAGCAGTACTTC
>TRBJ2-7|NA|TRBV7-2|many
CASSLAVQGSYEQYF
TGTGCCAGCAGCTTAGCAGTCCAGGGCTCCTACGAGCAGTACTTC
>TRBJ2-7|TRBD2|TRBV7-9|NA
CASGIAGGSYEQYF
TGTGCCAGCGGGATAGCGGGAGGGAGTTACGAGCAGTACTTC
>TRBJ1-2|NA|TRBV28|many
CASSLVHGPSGYTF
TGTGCCAGCAGTTTAGTCCATGGACCGTCCGGCTACACCTTC
>TRBJ2-5|TRBD1|TRBV27|few
CASSRRTGVETQYF
TGTGCCAGCAGTCGCAGGACAGGGGTCGAGACCCAGTACTTC
>TRBJ2-5|NA|TRBV10-3|many
CAISEGSWETQYF
TGTGCCATCAGCGAAGGTTCCTGGGAGACCCAGTACTTC
>TRBJ1-5|NA|TRBV6-2/TRBV6-3|many
CASSYYSEGNQPQHF
TGTGCCAGCAGTTACTATTCCGAGGGAAATCAGCCCCAGCATTTT
>TRBJ1-3|NA|TRBV5-1|NA
CASSPQTISGNTIYF
TGCGCCAGCAGCCCCCAGACCATCTCTGGAAACACCATATATTTT
>TRBJ1-5|NA|TRBV30|few
CAYGDTSNQPQHF
TGTGCCTACGGGGACACTAGCAATCAGCCCCAGCATTTT
>TRBJ2-5|NA|TRBV14|NA
CASSQMTRETQYF
TGTGCCAGCAGCCAGATGACCCGAGAGACCCAGTACTTC
>TRBJ2-5|NA|TRBV6-1|NA
CASRDRTTPGTQYF
TGTGCCAGCAGAGATAGGACTACCCCTGGGACCCAGTACTTC
>TRBJ2-6|TRBD2|TRBV11-2|many
CASSLGGAGANVLTF
TGTGCCAGCAGTTTGGGGGGGGCTGGGGCCAACGTCCTGACTTTC
>TRBJ2-7|NA|TRBV28|many
CASSLPVGEQYF
TGTGCCAGCAGTTTACCCGTGGGCGAGCAGTACTTC
>TRBJ2-2|TRBD1|TRBV29-1|NA
CSVRSRGGTGIAGELFF
TGCAGCGTTCGATCTCGTGGCGGGACAGGTATCGCCGGGGAGCTGTTTTTT
>TRBJ1-5|NA|TRBV2|many
CASSGDGVRQPQHF
TGTGCCAGCAGTGGGGACGGGGTGAGACAGCCCCAGCATTTT
>TRBJ2-5|NA|TRBV5-1|NA
CASSLVAQTQYF
TGCGCCAGCAGCTTGGTGGCCCAGACCCAGTACTTC
>TRBJ2-7|TRBD1|TRBV30|NA
CAWSPSTGVYEQYF
TGTGCCTGGAGTCCATCGACAGGGGTCTACGAGCAGTACTTC
>TRBJ2-1|NA|TRBV6-2/TRBV6-3|few
CASQNANEQFF
TGTGCCAGCCAGAACGCCAATGAGCAGTTCTTC
>TRBJ2-7|TRBD2|TRBV6-2/TRBV6-3|few
CASHHREERYEQYF
TGTGCCAGCCACCACCGGGAGGAGCGCTACGAGCAGTACTTC
>TRBJ2-2|NA|TRBV29-1|few
CSVLGPLNTGELFF
TGCAGCGTTTTGGGACCTTTGAACACCGGGGAGCTGTTTTTT
>TRBJ2-7|NA|TRBV4-1|NA
CASSQEHRFSYEQYF
TGCGCCAGCAGCCAAGAGCACAGGTTCTCCTACGAGCAGTACTTC
>TRBJ1-5|NA|TRBV7-2|NA
CASSLTSSGNNQPQHF
TGTGCCAGCAGCTTAACGAGCTCAGGGAACAATCAGCCCCAGCATTTT
>TRBJ2-7|NA|TRBV6-2/TRBV6-3|few
CASSYRSASYEQYF
TGTGCCAGCAGTTACCGTAGCGCATCCTACGAGCAGTACTTC
>TRBJ1-1|NA|TRBV24-1|many
CATRNREEKAFF
TGTGCCACCCGAAACCGCGAAGAAAAAGCTTTCTTT
>TRBJ2-5|NA|TRBV7-8|NA
CASSLSAVNQETQYF
TGTGCCAGCAGCTTGTCAGCGGTTAACCAAGAGACCCAGTACTTC
>TRBJ1-2|NA|TRBV28|many
CASSLAGYYGYTF
TGTGCCAGCAGTTTGGCGGGATACTATGGCTACACCTTC
>TRBJ2-5|TRBD1|TRBV6-5|NA
CASSYFSGGEGETQYF
TGTGCCAGCAGTTACTTTTCAGGGGGCGAGGGAGAGACCCAGTACTTC
>TRBJ2-5|NA|TRBV7-2|many
CASSQASQGAWETQYF
TGTGCCAGCAGTCAAGCGAGCCAGGGAGCTTGGGAGACCCAGTACTTC
>TRBJ2-7|TRBD2|TRBV11-1|NA
CASSSLGGGEQYF
TGTGCCAGCAGTTCCCTCGGGGGGGGCGAGCAGTACTTC
>TRBJ2-7|NA|TRBV6-2/TRBV6-3|few
CASSYSIGQDYEQYF
TGTGCCAGCAGTTACTCGATCGGACAAGACTACGAGCAGTACTTC
>TRBJ2-7|NA|TRBV20-1|many
CSAEAQGNYEQYF
TGCAGTGCTGAAGCGCAGGGTAACTACGAGCAGTACTTC
>TRBJ1-1|TRBD1|TRBV6-2/TRBV6-3|few
CASSAALGGMYTEAFF
TGTGCCAGCAGCGCTGCCCTAGGGGGCATGTACACTGAAGCTTTCTTT
>TRBJ2-7|NA|TRBV5-1|many
CASTGDGAYEQYF
TGCGCCAGCACGGGGGACGGAGCCTACGAGCAGTACTTC
>TRBJ2-7|TRBD2|TRBV11-2|NA
CASSLAVGGEQYF
TGTGCCAGCAGCTTAGCGGTCGGGGGGGAGCAGTACTTC
>TRBJ2-5|NA|TRBV20-1|many
CSARNPKGKTQYF
TGCAGTGCTAGAAATCCTAAAGGGAAGACCCAGTACTTC
>TRBJ2-7|NA|TRBV6-5|many
CASSYSREQSYEQYF
TGTGCCAGCAGTTACTCGCGGGAACAGTCCTACGAGCAGTACTTC
>TRBJ2-3|TRBD2|TRBV2|many
CASRGTSGSTDTQYF
TGTGCCAGCAGAGGAACTAGCGGGAGTACAGATACGCAGTATTTT
>TRBJ2-7|TRBD1|TRBV28|many
CASSTTGTDGEQYF
TGTGCCAGCAGTACGACCGGGACAGATGGCGAGCAGTACTTC
>TRBJ1-1|NA|TRBV3-1|NA
CASSQSTGTEAFF
TGTGCCAGCAGCCAATCTACAGGGACTGAAGCTTTCTTT
>TRBJ2-5|TRBD1|TRBV3-1|many
CASSLSRDRGLQETQYF
TGTGCCAGCAGCTTATCAAGGGACAGGGGGCTGCAAGAGACCCAGTACTTC
>TRBJ2-2|NA|TRBV12-3/TRBV12-4|many
CASSQTEAGLFF
TGTGCCAGCAGTCAAACCGAAGCCGGGCTGTTTTTT
>TRBJ2-7|NA|TRBV28|many
CASSFQQTPRRQTSSYEQYF
TGTGCCAGCAGTTTCCAACAAACTCCCAGGCGGCAGACAAGCTCCTACGAGCAGTACTTC
>TRBJ2-7|NA|TRBV30|NA
CASGGGHSYEQYF
TGTGCCTCCGGTGGGGGCCACTCCTACGAGCAGTACTTC
>TRBJ1-1|TRBD1|TRBV19|NA
CASSDRGANTEAFF
TGTGCCAGTAGTGACAGGGGTGCGAACACTGAAGCTTTCTTT
>TRBJ2-7|TRBD1|TRBV10-3|NA
CAIRVRDRSYEQYF
TGTGCCATCAGGGTCCGGGACAGGAGCTACGAGCAGTACTTC